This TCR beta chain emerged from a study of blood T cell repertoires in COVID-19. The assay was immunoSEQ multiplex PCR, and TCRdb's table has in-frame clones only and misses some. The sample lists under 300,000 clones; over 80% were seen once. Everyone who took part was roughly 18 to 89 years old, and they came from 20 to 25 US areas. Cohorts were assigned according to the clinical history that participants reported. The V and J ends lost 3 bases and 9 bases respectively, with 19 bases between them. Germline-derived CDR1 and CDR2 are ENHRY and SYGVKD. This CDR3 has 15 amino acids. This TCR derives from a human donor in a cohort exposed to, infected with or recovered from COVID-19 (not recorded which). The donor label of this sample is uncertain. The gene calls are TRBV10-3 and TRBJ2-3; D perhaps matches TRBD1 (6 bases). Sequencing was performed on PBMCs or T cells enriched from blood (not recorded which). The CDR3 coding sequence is TGTGCCATCAGTGATCCGAGGGGACAACAAACCACGCAGTATTTT. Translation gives CAISDPRGQQTTQYF.